The clone carrying this T cell receptor beta chain was found a few times. No antigen is known for it. TCRdb redid the calling of the reads with MiXCR, one entry per CDR3 protein. The sample yields approximately 770,000 distinct CDR3 sequences, 25% to 30% seen once. The sample originates from a study of T cell repertoires in cytomegalovirus infection. Study-wide context: Recently identified HLA-C-restricted and well-studied HLA-B-restricted CMV epitopes were used. Notes on the study in general: Cumulative public TCR beta family frequency identified carriers of CMV plus the relevant HLA.

Germline V gene sequence: CDR1 MNHEY, CDR2 SVGEGT. The CDR3 covers 17 residues. The V and J ends lost 6 bases and 2 bases respectively, with 23 bases between them. Source: cultured CD8+ T cells from PBMCs, taken from culture after CMV antigen stimulation. This clonotype originated in a human donor in good health (CMV status not recorded). Some clones in this sample may be carry-over from other donors' samples. The chain links TRBV6-2 or TRBV6-3 to TRBJ2-7, with a possible D match to TRBD2 (5 bases). The CDR3 DNA reads as TGTGCCAGCAGAGGCCTCATCGCCGGGGATGTCACCTACGAGCAGTACGTC. It codes for CASRGLIAGDVTYEQYV.